This TCR beta chain stems from a study of vaccination and CD4 T cells after COVID-19. An Oncomine TCR Beta short-read assay was used to sequence the DNA from cultured CD4+ T cells. TCRdb ran MiXCR on the PCR reads and lists one entry per CDR3 protein. The sample shows more than 15,000 distinct CDR3 sequences, 45% to 65% of them seen only once. The treatment here: roughly 11-day PBMC culture with coronavirus spike peptide pools or control peptides (ViraFEST assay). Alongside about 9.9 IU/ml IL-2 and about 9.1 ug/ml peptide pools, PBMCs were cultured at some 2 million per well. This clonotype appeared a single time. Its cognate antigen is unknown. Trimming shortened V by 3 bases and J by 4 bases, and 12 bases separated the two germline ends. In germline, CDR1 is MNHEY, CDR2 SMNVEV (reference sequence). The CDR3 loop spans 14 amino acids.

The receptor was derived from a human donor who had recovered from COVID-19. The sequencing sample was made of CD4+ T cells from blood, cultured in vitro. The gene calls are TRBV27 and TRBJ1-1; TRBD1 is a possible D gene (5 bases). DNA for the CDR3: TGTGCCAGCAGTTTTGGGGCGGGTCCCACTGAAGCTTTCTTT. Amino acid sequence: CASSFGAGPTEAFF.